This entry is about one T cell receptor (beta chain). Its antigen is as yet unknown. This entry belongs to a study of synovial regulatory T cells in juvenile arthritis. General study results and limits: Synovial Tregs shared more CDR3 sequences with iaTregs than other blood Tregs.

Donors were more than 9 juvenile idiopathic arthritis patients with active disease. Assay: immunoSEQ multiplex PCR; the TCRdb copy retains only in-frame clones and omits some. Listed are about 10,000 clones; roughly 0.33% falls within the top ten. From germline, CDR1 is MDHEN and CDR2 SYDVKM. The CDR3 has 15 amino acids. Only the protein is on record. V usage is TRBV28 and J usage is TRBJ2-7; TCRdb indicates TRBD2, and absent DNA this call remains unverified. Sequences were obtained from Treg cells from blood. Noted subset: remaining (HLA-DR-negative) circulating blood Treg cells. The sequence was obtained from a donor aged 2-30 years with juvenile idiopathic arthritis. This CDR3 reads CASSLLAGMAYEQYF.